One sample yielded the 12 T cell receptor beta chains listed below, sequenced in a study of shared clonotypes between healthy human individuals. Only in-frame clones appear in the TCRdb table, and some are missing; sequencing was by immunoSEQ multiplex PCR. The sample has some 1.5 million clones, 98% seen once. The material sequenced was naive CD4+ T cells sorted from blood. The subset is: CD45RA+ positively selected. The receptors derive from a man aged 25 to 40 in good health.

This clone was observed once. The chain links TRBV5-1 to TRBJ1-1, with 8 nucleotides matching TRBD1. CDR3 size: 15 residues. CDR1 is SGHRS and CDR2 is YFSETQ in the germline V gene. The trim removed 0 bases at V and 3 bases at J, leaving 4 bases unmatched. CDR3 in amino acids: CASSLDPTGDTEAFF. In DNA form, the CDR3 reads TGCGCCAGCAGCTTGGACCCGACAGGGGACACTGAAGCTTTCTTT.

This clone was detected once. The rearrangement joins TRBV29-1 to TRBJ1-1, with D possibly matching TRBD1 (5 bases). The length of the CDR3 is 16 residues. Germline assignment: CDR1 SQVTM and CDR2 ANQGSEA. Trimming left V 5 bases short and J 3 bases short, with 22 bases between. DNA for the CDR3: TGCAGCGTTCTCCTTAAGAGGGACGGATGGTACACTGAAGCTTTCTTT. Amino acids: CSVLLKRDGWYTEAFF.

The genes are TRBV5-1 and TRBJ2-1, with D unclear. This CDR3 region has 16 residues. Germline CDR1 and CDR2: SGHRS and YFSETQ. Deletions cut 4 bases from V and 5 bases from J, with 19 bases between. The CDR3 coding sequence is TGCGCCAGCAGCCCCCATTTGGGTCCAGCAAACAATGAGCAGTTCTTC. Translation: CASSPHLGPANNEQFF.

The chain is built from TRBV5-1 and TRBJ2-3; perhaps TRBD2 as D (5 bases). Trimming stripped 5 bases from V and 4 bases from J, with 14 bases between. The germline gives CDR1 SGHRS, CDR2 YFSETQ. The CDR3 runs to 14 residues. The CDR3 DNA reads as TGCGCCAGCAGTGCCCTTTTGGAGGCAGATACGCAGTATTTT. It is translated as CASSALLEADTQYF. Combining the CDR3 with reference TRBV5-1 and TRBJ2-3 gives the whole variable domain KAGVTQTPRYLIKTRGQQVTLSCSPISGHRSVSWYQQTPGQGLQFLFEYFSETQRNKGNFPGRFSGRQFSNSRSEMNVSTLELGDSALYLCASSALLEADTQYFGPGTRLTVL.

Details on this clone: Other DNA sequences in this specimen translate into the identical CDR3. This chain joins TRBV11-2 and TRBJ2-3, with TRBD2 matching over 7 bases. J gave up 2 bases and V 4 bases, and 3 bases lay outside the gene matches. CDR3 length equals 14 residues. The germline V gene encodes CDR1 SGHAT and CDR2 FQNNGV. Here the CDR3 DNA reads TGTGCCAGCAGCTCGGCGGGGGACACAGATACGCAGTATTTT. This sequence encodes CASSSAGDTDTQYF.

CDR3 bases: TGTGCCAGCAGCTATACAACTAATGAAAAACTGTTTTTT. The encoded protein is CASSYTTNEKLFF. This chain links TRBV7-9 with TRBJ1-4; D uncertain. V was cut by 4 bases and J by 0 bases, with 3 bases left in between. Per germline, CDR1 SEHNR and CDR2 FQNEAQ (reference sequence). The CDR3 loop spans 13 amino acids. The complete variable domain, with remaining parts taken from reference TRBV7-9 and TRBJ1-4, reads DTGVSQNPRHKITKRGQNVTFRCDPISEHNRLYWYRQTLGQGPEFLTYFQNEAQLEKSRLLSDRFSAERPKGSFSTLEIQRTEQGDSAMYLCASSYTTNEKLFFGSGTQLSVL.

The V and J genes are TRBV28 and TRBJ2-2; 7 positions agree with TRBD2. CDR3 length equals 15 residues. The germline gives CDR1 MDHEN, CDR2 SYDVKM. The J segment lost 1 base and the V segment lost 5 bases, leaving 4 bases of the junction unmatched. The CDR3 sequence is CASSPAGVNTGELFF. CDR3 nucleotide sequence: TGTGCCAGCAGTCCTGCGGGAGTGAACACCGGGGAGCTGTTTTTT.

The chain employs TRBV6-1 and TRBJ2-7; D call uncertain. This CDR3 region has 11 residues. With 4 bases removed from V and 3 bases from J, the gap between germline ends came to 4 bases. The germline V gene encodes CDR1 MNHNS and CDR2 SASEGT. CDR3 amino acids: CASSASYEQYF. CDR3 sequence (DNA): TGTGCCAGCAGTGCGAGCTACGAGCAGTACTTC.

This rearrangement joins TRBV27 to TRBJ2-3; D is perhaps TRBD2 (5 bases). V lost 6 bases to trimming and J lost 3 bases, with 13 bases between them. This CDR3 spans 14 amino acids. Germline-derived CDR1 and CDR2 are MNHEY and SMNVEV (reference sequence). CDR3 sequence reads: CASRHNTGTDTQYF. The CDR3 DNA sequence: TGTGCCAGCAGGCATAACACGGGGACAGATACGCAGTATTTT.

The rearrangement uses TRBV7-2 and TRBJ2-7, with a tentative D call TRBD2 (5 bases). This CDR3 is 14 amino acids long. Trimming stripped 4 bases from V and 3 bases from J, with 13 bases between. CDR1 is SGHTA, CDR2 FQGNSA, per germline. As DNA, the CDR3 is TGTGCCAGCAGCTCCCGTACTAGTTTCTACGAGCAGTACTTC. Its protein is CASSSRTSFYEQYF. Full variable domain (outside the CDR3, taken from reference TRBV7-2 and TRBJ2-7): GAGVSQSPSNKVTEKGKDVELRCDPISGHTALYWYRQSLGQGLEFLIYFQGNSAPDKSGLPSDRFSAERTGGSVSTLTIQRTQQEDSAVYLCASSSRTSFYEQYFGPGTRLTVT.

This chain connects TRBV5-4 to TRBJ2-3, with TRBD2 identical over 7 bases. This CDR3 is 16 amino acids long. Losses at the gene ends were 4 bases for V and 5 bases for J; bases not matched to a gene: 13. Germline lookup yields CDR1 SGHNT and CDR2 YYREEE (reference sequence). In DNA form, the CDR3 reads TGTGCCAGCAGCCCGGAGGTGGGCGGGAGTGGAGATACGCAGTATTTT. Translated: CASSPEVGGSGDTQYF. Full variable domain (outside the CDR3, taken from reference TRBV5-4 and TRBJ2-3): ETGVTQSPTHLIKTRGQQVTLRCSSQSGHNTVSWYQQALGQGPQFIFQYYREEENGRGNFPPRFSGLQFPNYSSELNVNALELDDSALYLCASSPEVGGSGDTQYFGPGTRLTVL.

The CDR3 DNA sequence: TGTGCCAGCAGTACCCGCGGACTAGGGTCCTACGAGCAGTACTTC. Amino acid sequence: CASSTRGLGSYEQYF. The V gene is TRBV28, the J gene TRBJ2-7, with 7 nucleotides matching TRBD2. Per the germline V gene, CDR1 is MDHEN and CDR2 is SYDVKM. Trimming took 5 bases from V and 1 from J; bases not matched to a gene: 8. The CDR3 is 15 amino acids.